The 3 T cell receptor beta chains below come from one sample, sequenced in a study of a mutant IDH1 vaccine in newly diagnosed glioma. Sequencing was performed with immunoSEQ multiplex PCR; in TCRdb, only in-frame clones are kept and a portion is missing. The sample holds about 54,000 clones; over 80% are singletons and the top ten take roughly 3.2%. Their antigens remain unidentified. Time point defined: week 47, end of study. All doses held 300 ug of mutant IDH1 20-mer peptide, with topical imiquimod. The material was PBMCs, obtained from a glioma patient whose treatment included an IDH1 peptide vaccine. These receptor sequences come from a woman in her forties or fifties with glioma.

The chain carries TRBV28 and TRBJ2-7, with 8 bases aligning to TRBD1. There are 12 residues in the CDR3. V gave up 7 bases and J gave up 6 bases; unmatched junction bases: 5. Germline V lookup: CDR1 MDHEN, CDR2 SYDVKM. The CDR3 region is CASTSDRVEQYF. Written as DNA, the CDR3 is TGTGCCAGCACCTCGGACAGGGTCGAGCAGTACTTC.

J is TRBJ2-3 and V is TRBV5-1; TRBD1 agrees at 7 bases. CDR1 is SGHRS and CDR2 is YFSETQ in the germline V gene. The CDR3 is made up of 14 amino acids. The ends lost 0 bases at V and 3 bases at J; junction bases unmatched: 1. CDR3 nucleotides: TGCGCCAGCAGCTTGGACAGGGGAACAGATACGCAGTATTTT. It codes for CASSLDRGTDTQYF.

The rearrangement links TRBV9 to TRBJ1-2; no clear D gene. Trimming removed 2 bases from V and 0 bases from J, with 5 bases in between. Germline V gene sequence: CDR1 SGDLS, CDR2 YYNGEE. This CDR3 contains 13 residues. The DNA of the CDR3 is TGTGCCAGCAGCGTTGGGACTAACTATGGCTACACCTTC. Translation: CASSVGTNYGYTF.